These 16 T cell receptor beta chains originate from one sample sequenced in a study of T cells expressing NK-cell markers. TCRdb re-called the 5' RACE reads and gives one entry per CDR3 protein, without DNA. This sample's clone table lists 200,000 to 300,000 distinct CDR3 sequences. Material: blood T cells: a sorted CD56 or NKG2C T cell subset, CD4+ or CD8+ T cells, or bulk PBMC T cells (not recorded which). The receptors were gathered from a man aged 18 to 30 in good health.

The chain carries TRBV6-5 and TRBJ2-1. Germline loops: CDR1 MNHEY, CDR2 SVGAGI. The CDR3 has 16 amino acids. The CDR3 spells CASSYSIPLDYNEQFF.

The chain employs TRBV20-1 and TRBJ2-3; the TCRdb D gene call, TRBD2, has no DNA to confirm it. The CDR3 is made up of 15 amino acids. The germline V gene encodes CDR1 DFQATT and CDR2 SNEGSKA (reference sequence). CDR3 sequence: CSARGGSGPTRTQYF.

This rearrangement joins TRBV12-3 or TRBV12-4 to TRBJ1-5; absent DNA, TCRdb's TRBD1 call cannot be checked. The CDR3 consists of 14 residues. This CDR3 is CASSFGKGSQPQHF.

The chain uses TRBV6-1 and TRBJ1-1. Germline V gene sequence: CDR1 MNHNS, CDR2 SASEGT. The CDR3 has 15 amino acids. The CDR3 sequence: CASSSGGGGRTEAFF.

The V gene is TRBV20-1, the J gene TRBJ2-5; TCRdb lists TRBD1, though no DNA is available to test this call. The CDR3 consists of 14 residues. Germline assignment: CDR1 DFQATT and CDR2 SNEGSKA (reference sequence). This CDR3 reads CSADLTDSQETQYF.

The chain couples TRBV7-7 to TRBJ1-2. The CDR3 is 16 amino acids. Per the germline V gene, CDR1 is SSHAT and CDR2 is FNYEAQ (reference sequence). CDR3 sequence: CASSPLGRWGNYGYTF. Full variable domain (rest looked up from reference TRBV7-7 and TRBJ1-2): GAGVSQSPRYKVTKRGQDVTLRCDPISSHATLYWYQQALGQGPEFLTYFNYEAQPDKSGLPSDRFSAERPEGSISTLTIQRTEQRDSAMYRCASSPLGRWGNYGYTFGSGTRLTVV.

This chain joins TRBV12-3 or TRBV12-4 and TRBJ2-1; TCRdb calls TRBD2, which cannot be checked without DNA. This CDR3 is 15 amino acids long. The CDR3 spells CASTQRGGRAIGQFF.

The chain joins TRBV7-2 to TRBJ2-1; TCRdb lists TRBD2, though no DNA is available to test this call. CDR1 is SGHTA, CDR2 FQGNSA, per germline. The CDR3 consists of 14 residues. The CDR3 here is CASSLAGGFGEQFF.

This rearrangement joins TRBV7-9 to TRBJ2-7; TCRdb proposes TRBD1, but this gene call is untestable without DNA. This CDR3 is built from 16 residues. In germline, CDR1 is SEHNR, CDR2 FQNEAQ (reference sequence). The CDR3 loop is CASGQLQGTSSYEQYF.

This chain joins TRBV18 and TRBJ2-1; with no DNA, the TCRdb D assignment of TRBD1 cannot be verified. Germline lookup yields CDR1 KGHSH and CDR2 LQKENI. The CDR3 covers 16 residues. CDR3 in amino acids: CASSPLQASSYNEQFF.

The V gene is TRBV29-1, the J gene TRBJ2-1. Looked up from germline, CDR1 is SQVTM and CDR2 is ANQGSEA. This CDR3 has 12 residues. CDR3 residues: CSVEVVGNEQFF.

CDR3 region: CASSPPGKAFF. The rearrangement links TRBV6-1 to TRBJ1-1. Looked up from germline, CDR1 is MNHNS and CDR2 is SASEGT. The CDR3 totals 11 residues.

The gene calls are TRBV29-1 and TRBJ2-7; lacking DNA, the TRBD2 call made by TCRdb goes unchecked. Germline CDR1 is SQVTM and CDR2 is ANQGSEA. The CDR3 is made up of 13 amino acids. CDR3 residues: CSVLLGPTYEQYF.

J is TRBJ1-4 and V is TRBV25-1; TCRdb names TRBD1, which stays unverified in the absence of DNA. CDR3 size: 15 residues. Germline V gene sequence: CDR1 MGHDK, CDR2 SYGVNS. This CDR3 is CASSEGGTAVGKLFF.

The chain has TRBV29-1 and TRBJ2-3; lacking DNA, the TRBD1 call made by TCRdb goes unchecked. From germline, CDR1 is SQVTM and CDR2 ANQGSEA. CDR3 length: 14 residues. The CDR3 region is CSGRPGSGTDTQYF.

V gene TRBV6-5 combines with J gene TRBJ2-2; TCRdb designates TRBD2, a call that cannot be tested without DNA. The CDR3 spans 17 residues. Germline assignment: CDR1 MNHEY and CDR2 SVGAGI. The CDR3 sequence: CASSYPGLAGDTGELFF.